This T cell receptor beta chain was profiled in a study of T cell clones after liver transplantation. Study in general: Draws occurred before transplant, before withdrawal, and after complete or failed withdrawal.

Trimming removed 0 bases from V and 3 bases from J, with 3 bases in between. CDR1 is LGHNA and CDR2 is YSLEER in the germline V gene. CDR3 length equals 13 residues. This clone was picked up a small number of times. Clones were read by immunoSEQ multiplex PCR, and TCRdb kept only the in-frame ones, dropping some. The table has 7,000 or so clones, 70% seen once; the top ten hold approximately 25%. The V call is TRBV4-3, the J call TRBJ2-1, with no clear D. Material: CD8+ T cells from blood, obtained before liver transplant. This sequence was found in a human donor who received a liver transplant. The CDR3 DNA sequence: TGCGCCAGCAGCCAAGATATCTACAATGAGCAGTTCTTC. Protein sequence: CASSQDIYNEQFF.